Detailed here is one T cell receptor beta chain. This was the immunoSEQ v3 assay. Some clones are missing from TCRdb's copy, which holds only in-frame ones; the method was immunoSEQ multiplex PCR. This sample carries 5,500 to 7,500 clones, approximately 63% of them seen once, and the ten largest clones take 4.5% to 6%. The data were obtained in a study of TIL therapy for anti-PD-1-resistant metastatic lung cancer. Described time point: pre-treatment sample, taken before nivolumab and TIL therapy. Pleural nodules or supraclavicular lymph nodes made up most of the excised metastases sampled. The specimen was tumor tissue, collected at baseline. The receptor was isolated from a person aged 25 to 85 with non-small cell lung cancer.

The CDR3 region is CASKLGAKLAGGRPAETQYF. In DNA form, the CDR3 reads TGTGCCAGCAAACTTGGGGCTAAACTAGCGGGGGGCCGGCCGGCAGAGACCCAGTACTTC. V gene TRBV2 combines with J gene TRBJ2-5; TRBD2 aligns across 12 bases. The CDR3 totals 20 residues. Germline V lookup: CDR1 SNHLY, CDR2 FYNNEI. V lost 7 bases and J lost 4; bases outside the gene matches: 22. Combining the CDR3 with reference TRBV2 and TRBJ2-5 gives the whole variable domain EPEVTQTPSHQVTQMGQEVILRCVPISNHLYFYWYRQILGQKVEFLVSFYNNEISEKSEIFDDQFSVERPDGSNFTLKIRSTKLEDSAMYFCASKLGAKLAGGRPAETQYFGPGTRLLVL.